The present T cell receptor beta chain was sequenced within a study of blood T cell repertoires in COVID-19. In the original workflow: Reference gene primer amplification yielded estimated nucleated cell counts. Measured with immunoSEQ multiplex PCR; TCRdb has only the in-frame clones, and not every one. V, J and clone size were drawn from that table, and D and trimming were deduced from the DNA. In the table there are around 100,000 clones, approximately 90% of which are singletons. The sample holds a few counts of this clone. V lost 1 base to trimming and J lost 5 bases; unmatched junction nucleotides: 9. CDR3 size: 18 residues. In germline, CDR1 is MGHRA, CDR2 YSYEKL.

The clonotype was recovered from a woman aged 45-60 years with acute or convalescent COVID-19. V and J are TRBV4-1 and TRBJ2-1; TRBD2 agrees at 12 bases. What was sequenced was peripheral blood. The CDR3 sequence is CASSQVDLGLAGNNEQFF. DNA for the CDR3: TGCGCCAGCAGCCAAGTTGATTTAGGACTAGCGGGGAACAATGAGCAGTTCTTC.